This TCR beta chain comes out of a study of cytomegalovirus exposure and HLA in healthy donors. Whole-study results and caveats: What a later analysis showed was that several of the most significant clusters appeared linked to common viral pathogens.

As for this clone: Its antigen is still unknown.

This PCR relied on a set of 60 Vbeta primers and 13 Jbeta primers. Sequencing used immunoSEQ multiplex PCR; TCRdb keeps in-frame clones, though not all of them. This sample has approximately 120,000 clones, with about 81% found just once. V shed 4 bases and J 4 bases; nucleotides not matched to a gene: 8. CDR1 and CDR2 from the germline V gene are PRHDT and FYEKMQ (reference sequence). This CDR3 is 17 amino acids long. Sequenced sample: PBMCs. This chain uses TRBV13 with TRBJ2-1, with 12 bases fitting TRBD2. The sequence was obtained from a woman younger than 45 in good health and CMV-seronegative. The CDR3 nucleotides read TGTGCCAGCAGCTACAGGGATGGACTAGCGGGGTACAATGAGCAGTTCTTC. Protein: CASSYRDGLAGYNEQFF.